The sequence of this T cell receptor beta chain was determined in a study of Ad26.COV2.S vaccination and SARS-CoV-2 variants (dated by TCRdb to the early 2020s). At the level of the whole study: Vaccine-arm donors were drawn from COV1001, a multicentre, randomized, double-blind, placebo-controlled phase I-IIa trial of Ad26.COV2.S in healthy adults. TCRbeta repertoire sequencing was used to assess the specificity and breadth of SARS-CoV-2-reactive T cell receptors after Ad26.COV2.S vaccination. Investigators did not know the trial group allocation while performing experiments and assessing outcomes. Ad26.COV2.S was administered intramuscularly at 5 x 10^10 or 1 x 10^11 viral particles, either as a single shot or as two shots given 56 days apart. Trial participants were randomized into five groups of five, in which low-dose or high-dose Ad26.COV2.S was given once or twice, or placebo was given on both occasions. A total of roughly 30 samples were included in the TCR-sequenced set, comprising roughly 19 Ad26.COV2.S vaccine recipients, 5 placebo recipients and 8 SARS-CoV-2 convalescent individuals. Study-wide findings and limitations: The authors noted that total T cell responses may have been underestimated by the TCR breadth and depth analyses. Substantial breadth of spike-specific CD8+ and CD4+ T cell responses was reported after vaccination. Comparable non-spike TCR breadth was observed between vaccine and placebo recipients, consistent with only spike being contained in the vaccine. Higher spike-specific TCR breadth was observed in Ad26.COV2.S recipients than in placebo recipients (P = 0.0014). Comparing responses between vaccine doses or regimens was not something the study was powered to do.

The sample's treatment or condition label, in plain terms: over 15 received Ad26.COV2.S at low or high dose, single or two shots; 5 received placebo; per-sample allocation not given. For vaccine and placebo recipients, repertoires were sequenced using samples collected on day 63 after the first injection. Cohort 1b enrolled roughly 25 adults aged 18-55 years at a single site in Boston, USA, between 29 July and 7 August 2020. Ad26.COV2.S was a replication-incompetent adenovirus type 26 vector that expressed a prefusion-stabilized SARS-CoV-2 spike protein derived from the original Wuhan strain. On this clone itself: It lacks a known antigen. Base quality data are lacking; no much larger clone is found one base away.

The germline V gene yields MNHEY for CDR1 and SVGAGI for CDR2. V loses 5 bases at its end and J loses 3 bases; junction bases beyond the gene matches: 9. Inclusive of the bounding cysteine and phenylalanine, the CDR3 is 15 residues long. The CDR3 DNA has 45 bases and is translated from base 1. The immunoSEQ Assay was used to sequence TCRbeta CDR3 regions. After extraction, genomic DNA underwent amplification by bias-controlled multiplex PCR, followed by high-throughput sequencing. From the authors' description of their analysis: To quantify the absolute abundance of every unique TCRbeta CDR3 region, sequences were collapsed and filtered. T cell fraction was estimated by normalizing TCRbeta template counts to usable DNA, with usable DNA measured through amplification of reference genes found in all nucleated cells. Repertoire TCRs were annotated as SARS-CoV-2-specific when V gene, CDR3 amino acid sequence and J gene were exactly matched to a known reactive TCR set. The reference SARS-CoV-2 TCR set was derived from MIRA and filtered for enrichment in COVID-19-positive ImmuneCODE repertoires, a step that removed public or cross-reactive TCRs. Based on the MIRA antigens, annotated TCRs were further analysed at the level of specific ORF or position within ORF. Breadth was defined as annotated unique rearrangements over total unique productive rearrangements; depth was the summed frequency of those rearrangements. Two-sided Wilcoxon rank-sum tests were applied when comparing TCR breadth between groups. TCRdb obtained this table from immuneACCESS and retained in-frame rearrangements with V and J assigned. These tables miss some clones; where compared with another copy, unresolved V genes account for less than half of the shortfall, and the remainder is unexplained. V and J calls and clone size follow that table, whereas D and trimming were derived from the DNA. For this sample the table gives some 290,000 clones, of which 85% were detected only once. The top ten constitute around 2% of the sample.

The source material was peripheral blood, sampled in a trial of Ad26.COV2.S vaccine versus placebo. The chain joins TRBV6-5 to TRBJ2-7; TRBD1 fits 8 bases in the junction. The receptor's source is a person aged 18 to 59 who received the Ad26.COV2.S COVID-19 vaccine or a placebo. The CDR3: CASSLPGTGLYEQYF. The nucleotide sequence reads TGTGCCAGCAGTCTACCCGGGACAGGACTCTACGAGCAGTACTTC.